A selection of T cell receptor beta chains follows, all from one sample in a study of blood T cell repertoires in COVID-19. The repertoire was sequenced with immunoSEQ multiplex PCR; TCRdb's copy has only in-frame clones and lacks some. The sample yields about 120,000 clones, roughly 89% seen once. The sample was peripheral blood. The receptors shown here come from a man in his sixties with COVID-19, enrolled during active disease. Each CDR3 is given with its conserved first and last residue. Each record gives: J gene, V gene, CDR3 protein.

>TRBJ2-1|TRBV27
CASSPRGGPYNEQFF
>TRBJ1-1|TRBV5-1
CASSLALLNTEAFF
>TRBJ2-1|TRBV5-1
CASSLVSGALNEQFF
>TRBJ1-5|TRBV10-3
CAIGRGSNQPQHF
>TRBJ2-7|TRBV29-1
CSVEGLEPYEQYF
>TRBJ2-3|TRBV5-6
CASSSRQGFGDTQYF
>TRBJ1-3|TRBV6-5
CASKFSSGNTIYF
>TRBJ1-1|TRBV12-3/TRBV12-4
CATRQGGDTEAFF
>TRBJ1-5|TRBV6-5
CASRTGTNQPQHF
>TRBJ1-5|TRBV7-9
CASSPSGSNQPQHF
>TRBJ1-5|TRBV27
CASSLEQGRNQPQHF
>TRBJ1-5|TRBV15
CATSRDGDRNQPQHF
>TRBJ2-2|TRBV29-1
CSVDIAGGPGGELFF
>TRBJ2-1|TRBV5-4
CASSLGGEAYNEQFF
>TRBJ1-5|TRBV24-1
CATSDPDSHNQPQHF
>TRBJ1-6|TRBV6-2/TRBV6-3
CASSPIPDRGNNSPLHF
>TRBJ1-1|TRBV6-2/TRBV6-3
CASSSPGTGNTEAFF
>TRBJ1-6|TRBV7-2
CASSPVQAYNSPLHF
>TRBJ1-5|TRBV7-2
CASSLGQGRGQPQHF
>TRBJ1-3|TRBV7-9
CASSLNLGSSGNTIYF
>TRBJ2-5|TRBV7-2
CASSPGETQYF
>TRBJ2-1|TRBV19
CASSILTSGGYNEQFF
>TRBJ2-7|TRBV12-2
CASPPWRVAYEQYF
>TRBJ1-3|TRBV6-5
CASSTGGKGNTIYF